These 4 T cell receptor beta chains originate from one sample sequenced in a study of blood T cells in healthy people across ages. It was with a sample-barcoded 5' primer and a J-beta primer mix that a second PCR of about 6 to 12 cycles was run. MiXCR, run by TCRdb on the 5' RACE reads, gives a single entry per CDR3 protein. The sample comprises about 700,000 distinct CDR3 sequences, about 32% of which are singletons, and over 15% rests with the top ten. The source material was blood. The receptor source for this set is a woman older than 75 in good health.

Of note for this clonotype: A single base separates this from a much larger clone, so it may be a read error. V usage is TRBV20-1 and J usage is TRBJ2-1; D call uncertain. The CDR3 is 15 residues long. The V gene lost 5 bases and the J gene lost 7 bases, with 21 bases spanning the gap. Germline CDR1 reads DFQATT; CDR2 reads SNEGSKA (reference sequence). CDR3 region: CSAPPRHGRRNEQFF. The CDR3 nucleotides read TGCAGTGCTCCCCCTCGACATGGGCGCAGGAATGAGCAGTTCTTC.

This clonotype was detected many times. The chain is built from TRBV7-9 and TRBJ1-5; D uncertain. Germline CDR1 and CDR2: SEHNR and FQNEAQ (reference sequence). Trimming removed 2 bases at V and 5 bases at J, with 10 bases between. The CDR3 is made up of 14 amino acids. The CDR3 region has the DNA TGTGCCAGCAGCTTATCCCAGAGTTATCAGCCCCAGCATTTT. Translating it yields CASSLSQSYQPQHF.

This clonotype occurred a few times. The chain employs TRBV9 and TRBJ2-1; D remains ambiguous. Germline CDR1 reads SGDLS; CDR2 reads YYNGEE. V was shortened by 0 bases and J by 2 bases, with 15 bases between the two germline ends. The CDR3 runs to 17 residues. For the CDR3, the DNA is TGTGCCAGCAGCGTAGGAGGTGGAAACCCCCCCTACAATGAGCAGTTCTTC. Translated: CASSVGGGNPPYNEQFF.

In this sample, this clonotype turned up a few times. The J gene is TRBJ1-2, the V gene TRBV2, with TRBD1 matching over 7 bases. CDR1 and CDR2 from the germline V gene are SNHLY and FYNNEI. The CDR3 runs 19 residues. With 2 bases clipped from V and 0 bases from J, the junction kept 15 bases outside the gene matches. CDR3 loop: CASSEISVDRVRTNYGYTF. CDR3 bases: TGTGCCAGCAGTGAAATCTCAGTAGACAGGGTGAGGACTAACTATGGCTACACCTTC.